Below, 15 T cell receptor beta chains from the same sample are listed, as sequenced in a study of control samples from healthy donors and cancer patients. Assay: immunoSEQ multiplex PCR; the TCRdb copy retains only in-frame clones and omits some. The sample includes 120,000 to 150,000 clones, over 85% of them seen just once. The sequencing input was blood. The receptor set was obtained from a man younger than 45 in good health.

Concerning this clone itself: At one end, the junction sequence differs from germline, possibly due to a read error. V usage is TRBV3-1 (or the pseudogene TRBV3-2) and J usage is TRBJ2-2, with D tentatively TRBD2 (5 bases). CDR3 size: 14 residues. CDR1 and CDR2 from the germline V gene are LGHDT and YNNKEL (reference sequence). CDR3 amino acids: CASSQTHLHRGAVF. DNA for the CDR3: TGTGCCAGCAGCCAAACGCATTTACACCGGGGAGCTGTTTTT.

This rearrangement joins TRBV3-1 (or the pseudogene TRBV3-2) to TRBJ2-5; 9 nucleotides align to TRBD2. Germline assignment: CDR1 LGHDT and CDR2 YNNKEL (reference sequence). The length of the CDR3 is 15 residues. Trimming took 5 bases from V and 2 from J; bases not matched to a gene: 6. The CDR3 here is CASSKREVAQETQYF. In DNA form, the CDR3 reads TGTGCCAGCAGCAAGCGGGAGGTTGCGCAAGAGACCCAGTACTTC.

The chain is built from TRBV5-4 and TRBJ1-2; 7 nucleotides align to TRBD1. CDR1 and CDR2 from the germline V gene are SGHNT and YYREEE (reference sequence). The CDR3 totals 14 residues. Unmatched junction bases numbered 2, after V lost 0 bases and J lost 3 bases. The CDR3 sequence: CASSLDRGYYGYTF. Here the CDR3 DNA reads TGTGCCAGCAGCTTGGACAGGGGATACTATGGCTACACCTTC.

V and J are TRBV14 and TRBJ1-4, with D perhaps matching TRBD1 (6 bases). The V gene lost 5 bases and the J gene lost 7 bases, with 20 bases spanning the gap. Germline-derived CDR1 and CDR2 are SGHDN and FVKESK. This CDR3 comprises 16 residues. The CDR3 bases are TGTGCCAGCAGCAAGATGGGGGGACACAGTTTTGAAAAACTGTTTTTT. It encodes CASSKMGGHSFEKLFF.

This clone came up once. The chain links TRBV28 to TRBJ1-1; D is undetermined. Germline loops: CDR1 MDHEN, CDR2 SYDVKM. The CDR3 contains 11 residues. Trimming pared 3 bases from V and 5 bases from J, leaving 4 bases between. CDR3 DNA sequence: TGTGCCAGCAGTTTGGGGACTGAAGCTTTCTTT. Protein: CASSLGTEAFF.

The V gene is TRBV2, the J gene TRBJ2-7, with 7 bases matching TRBD2. The CDR3 has 12 amino acids. V trimming: 8 bases; J trimming: 1 base; junction bases outside the gene matches: 2. Germline CDR1 and CDR2: SNHLY and FYNNEI. The CDR3 bases are TGTGCCAGCGGGGGACTATCCTACGAGCAGTACTTC. Its translation: CASGGLSYEQYF.

This chain connects TRBV2 to TRBJ1-4, with TRBD1 matching over 10 bases. Trimming at V came to 4 bases and at J to 7 bases, leaving 6 bases not matched to a gene. This CDR3 region has 15 residues. Germline V CDR1 and CDR2: SNHLY, FYNNEI. CDR3 sequence reads: CASSADRGRGEKLFF. The CDR3 DNA follows: TGTGCCAGCAGTGCCGACAGGGGGCGAGGTGAAAAACTGTTTTTT.

As for this clone: Its ends do not fully match the called genes, so a read error is possible. The chain carries TRBV18 and TRBJ2-7; no clear D gene. CDR3 length: 13 amino acids. CDR1 is KGHSH and CDR2 is LQKENI in the germline V gene. In nucleotides, the CDR3 is TGTGCCAGCTCAACAGTATTCTCCTACGGGCAGTACTTC. Protein sequence: CASSTVFSYGQYF.

The chain uses TRBV4-1 and TRBJ2-2, with 7 bases fitting TRBD2. CDR3 size: 14 residues. V shed 6 bases, J shed 6 bases, and the junction held 7 bases outside the gene matches. Germline V lookup: CDR1 MGHRA, CDR2 YSYEKL. DNA of the CDR3: TGCGCCAGCAGGGGACTACTAAGTGCCGGGGAGCTGTTTTTT. It codes for CASRGLLSAGELFF.

The V gene is TRBV24-1, the J gene TRBJ2-1, with 9 nucleotides matching TRBD2. CDR3 length equals 15 residues. CDR1 is KGHDR and CDR2 is SFDVKD in the germline V gene. V gave up 7 bases and J gave up 5 bases; unmatched junction bases: 8. The CDR3 loop is CATRKGLAGNNEQFF. The CDR3 bases are TGTGCCACCAGGAAAGGGCTAGCGGGGAACAATGAGCAGTTCTTC.

The CDR3 here is CASSFPPRGDRGRVAEAFF. The DNA for the CDR3 is TGTGCCAGCAGTTTCCCCCCTCGTGGGGACAGGGGGCGGGTCGCTGAAGCTTTCTTT. V gene TRBV28 combines with J gene TRBJ1-1, with TRBD1 identical over 12 bases. Germline lookup yields CDR1 MDHEN and CDR2 SYDVKM. J lost 6 bases, V lost 3 bases, and 17 bases had no gene match. The CDR3 is 19 amino acids.

J is TRBJ2-7 and V is TRBV2; D gene uncertain. Germline values: CDR1 SNHLY, CDR2 FYNNEI. The CDR3 is 14 residues long. V lost 3 bases to trimming and J lost 4 bases, with 13 bases between them. DNA for the CDR3: TGTGCCAGCAGTGATGGTCGAAAGCCTTACGAGCAGTACTTC. Its translation: CASSDGRKPYEQYF.

This clone is a singleton in its sample. This chain uses TRBV11-2 with TRBJ2-7; 8 positions agree with TRBD2. CDR1 and CDR2 (germline): SGHAT, FQNNGV. Trimming took 6 bases from V and 1 from J; bases not matched to a gene: 20. This CDR3 has 19 amino acids. CDR3 residues: CASRRHVKGTSGRSYEQYF. The CDR3 region has the DNA TGTGCCAGCAGACGCCACGTTAAGGGGACTAGTGGTCGATCCTACGAGCAGTACTTC.

The rearrangement joins TRBV28 to TRBJ2-4, with 11 bases identical to TRBD1. V lost 3 bases to trimming and J lost 8 bases; unmatched junction nucleotides: 0. CDR1 and CDR2 from the germline V gene are MDHEN and SYDVKM. The CDR3 consists of 13 residues. The CDR3 sequence is CASSLDRGHIQYF. For the CDR3, the DNA is TGTGCCAGCAGTTTGGACAGGGGGCACATTCAGTACTTC.

The chain joins TRBV7-9 to TRBJ1-1; D gene ambiguous. The CDR3 extends over 13 amino acids. V dropped 1 base and J dropped 4 bases, with 7 bases sitting between them. Germline loops: CDR1 SEHNR, CDR2 FQNEAQ (reference sequence). The CDR3 nucleotides read TGTGCCAGCAGCTTAGGGGCGGGCACTGAAGCTTTCTTT. This codes for CASSLGAGTEAFF. The full variable domain, with the rest looked up from reference TRBV7-9 and TRBJ1-1, is DTGVSQNPRHKITKRGQNVTFRCDPISEHNRLYWYRQTLGQGPEFLTYFQNEAQLEKSRLLSDRFSAERPKGSFSTLEIQRTEQGDSAMYLCASSLGAGTEAFFGQGTRLTVV.